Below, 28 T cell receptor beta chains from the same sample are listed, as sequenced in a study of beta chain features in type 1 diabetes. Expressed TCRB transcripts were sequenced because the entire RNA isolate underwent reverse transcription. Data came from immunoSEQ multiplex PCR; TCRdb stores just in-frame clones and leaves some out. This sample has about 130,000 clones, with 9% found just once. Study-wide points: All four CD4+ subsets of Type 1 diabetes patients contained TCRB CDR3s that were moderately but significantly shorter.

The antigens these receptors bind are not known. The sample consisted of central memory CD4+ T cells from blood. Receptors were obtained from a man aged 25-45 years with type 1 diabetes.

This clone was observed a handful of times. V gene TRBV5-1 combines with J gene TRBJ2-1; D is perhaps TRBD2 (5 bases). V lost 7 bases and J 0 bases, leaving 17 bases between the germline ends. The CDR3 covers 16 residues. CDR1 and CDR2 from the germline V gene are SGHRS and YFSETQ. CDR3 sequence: CASRSVAGSSYNEQFF. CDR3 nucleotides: TGCGCCAGCCGCTCTGTAGCTGGGAGCTCCTACAATGAGCAGTTCTTC. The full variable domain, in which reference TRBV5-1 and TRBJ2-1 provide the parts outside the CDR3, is KAGVTQTPRYLIKTRGQQVTLSCSPISGHRSVSWYQQTPGQGLQFLFEYFSETQRNKGNFPGRFSGRQFSNSRSEMNVSTLELGDSALYLCASRSVAGSSYNEQFFGPGTRLTVL.

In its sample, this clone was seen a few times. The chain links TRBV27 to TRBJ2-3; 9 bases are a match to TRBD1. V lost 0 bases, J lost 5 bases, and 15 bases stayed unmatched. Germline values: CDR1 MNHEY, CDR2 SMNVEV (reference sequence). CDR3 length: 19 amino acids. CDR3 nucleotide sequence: TGTGCCAGCAGTTTATCCCATTACAGGGGGCAAGTCACCATAGATACGCAGTATTTT. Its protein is CASSLSHYRGQVTIDTQYF.

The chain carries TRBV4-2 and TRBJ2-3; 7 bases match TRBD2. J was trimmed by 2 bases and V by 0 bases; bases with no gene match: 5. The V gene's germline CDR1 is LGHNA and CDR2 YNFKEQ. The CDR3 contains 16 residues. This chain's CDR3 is CASSQEASGATDTQYF. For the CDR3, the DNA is TGTGCCAGCAGCCAAGAGGCTAGCGGAGCCACAGATACGCAGTATTTT.

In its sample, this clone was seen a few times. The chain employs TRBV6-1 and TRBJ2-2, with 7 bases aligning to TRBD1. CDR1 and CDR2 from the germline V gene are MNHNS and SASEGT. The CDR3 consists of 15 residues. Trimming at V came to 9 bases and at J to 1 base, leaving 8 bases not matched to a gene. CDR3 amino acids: CASGKGARNTGELFF. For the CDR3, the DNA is TGTGCCAGTGGGAAGGGGGCAAGGAACACCGGGGAGCTGTTTTTT.

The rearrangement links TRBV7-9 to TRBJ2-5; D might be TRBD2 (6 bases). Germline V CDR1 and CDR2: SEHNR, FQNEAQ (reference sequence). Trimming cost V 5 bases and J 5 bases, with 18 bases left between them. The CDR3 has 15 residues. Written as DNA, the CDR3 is TGTGCCAGCAGCCTGGGACTGGGAACGGTGGAGACCCAGTACTTC. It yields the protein CASSLGLGTVETQYF.

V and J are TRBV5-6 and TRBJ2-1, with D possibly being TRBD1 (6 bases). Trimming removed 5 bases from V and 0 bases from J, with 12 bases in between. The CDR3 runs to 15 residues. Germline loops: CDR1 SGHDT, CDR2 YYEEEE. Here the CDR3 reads CASSFRQDSYNEQFF. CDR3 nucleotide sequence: TGTGCCAGCAGTTTTAGACAGGACTCCTACAATGAGCAGTTCTTC. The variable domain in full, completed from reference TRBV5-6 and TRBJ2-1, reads DAGVTQSPTHLIKTRGQQVTLRCSPKSGHDTVSWYQQALGQGPQFIFQYYEEEERQRGNFPDRFSGHQFPNYSSELNVNALLLGDSALYLCASSFRQDSYNEQFFGPGTRLTVL.

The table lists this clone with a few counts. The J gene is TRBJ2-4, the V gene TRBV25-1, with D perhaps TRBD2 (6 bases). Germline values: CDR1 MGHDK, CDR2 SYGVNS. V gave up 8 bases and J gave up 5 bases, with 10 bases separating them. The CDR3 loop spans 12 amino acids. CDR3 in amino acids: CASSGVQNIQYF. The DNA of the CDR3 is TGTGCCAGCTCGGGGGTCCAAAACATTCAGTACTTC.

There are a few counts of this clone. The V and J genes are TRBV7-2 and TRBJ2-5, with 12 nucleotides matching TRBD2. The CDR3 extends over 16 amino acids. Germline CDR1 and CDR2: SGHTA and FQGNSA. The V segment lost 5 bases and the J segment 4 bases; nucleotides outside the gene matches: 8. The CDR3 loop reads CASSPASGGAAETQYF. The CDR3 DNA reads TGTGCCAGCAGCCCCGCTAGCGGGGGGGCCGCAGAGACCCAGTACTTC.

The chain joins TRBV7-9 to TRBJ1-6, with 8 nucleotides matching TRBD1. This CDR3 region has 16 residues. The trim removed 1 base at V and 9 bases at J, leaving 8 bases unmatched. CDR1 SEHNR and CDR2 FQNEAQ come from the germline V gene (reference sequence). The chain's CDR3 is CASSLGTGHGSSPLHF. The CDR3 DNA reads TGTGCCAGCAGCTTAGGGACAGGGCACGGTAGTTCACCCCTCCACTTT.

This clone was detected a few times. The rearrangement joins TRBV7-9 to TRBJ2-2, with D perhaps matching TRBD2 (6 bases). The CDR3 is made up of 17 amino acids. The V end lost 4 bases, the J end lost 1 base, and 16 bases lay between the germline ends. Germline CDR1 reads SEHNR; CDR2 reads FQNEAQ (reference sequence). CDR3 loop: CASSWGAGTLNTGELFF. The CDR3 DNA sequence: TGTGCCAGCAGCTGGGGAGCCGGGACTCTGAACACCGGGGAGCTGTTTTTT. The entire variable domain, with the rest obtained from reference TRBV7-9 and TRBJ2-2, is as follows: DTGVSQNPRHKITKRGQNVTFRCDPISEHNRLYWYRQTLGQGPEFLTYFQNEAQLEKSRLLSDRFSAERPKGSFSTLEIQRTEQGDSAMYLCASSWGAGTLNTGELFFGEGSRLTVL.

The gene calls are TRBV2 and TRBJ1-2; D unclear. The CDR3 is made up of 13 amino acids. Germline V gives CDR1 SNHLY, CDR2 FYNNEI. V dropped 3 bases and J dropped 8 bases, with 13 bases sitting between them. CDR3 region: CASSEVGRAGYTF. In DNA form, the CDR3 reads TGTGCCAGCAGTGAGGTCGGGAGAGCAGGCTACACCTTC.

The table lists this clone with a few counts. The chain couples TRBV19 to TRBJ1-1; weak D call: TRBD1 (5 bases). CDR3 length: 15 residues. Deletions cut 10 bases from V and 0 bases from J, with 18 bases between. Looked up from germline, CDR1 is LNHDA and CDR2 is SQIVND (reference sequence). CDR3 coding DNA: TGTGCCACCATAGGATGGGGCAGCTTGAACACTGAAGCTTTCTTT. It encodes CATIGWGSLNTEAFF.

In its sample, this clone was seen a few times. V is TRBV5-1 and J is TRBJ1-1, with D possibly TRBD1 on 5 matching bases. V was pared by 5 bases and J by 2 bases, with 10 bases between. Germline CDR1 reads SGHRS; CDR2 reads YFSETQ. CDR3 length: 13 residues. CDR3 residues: CASRKDSNTEAFF. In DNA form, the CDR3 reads TGCGCCAGCAGAAAAGACAGTAACACTGAAGCTTTCTTT. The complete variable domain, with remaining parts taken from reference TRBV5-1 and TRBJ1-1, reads KAGVTQTPRYLIKTRGQQVTLSCSPISGHRSVSWYQQTPGQGLQFLFEYFSETQRNKGNFPGRFSGRQFSNSRSEMNVSTLELGDSALYLCASRKDSNTEAFFGQGTRLTVV.

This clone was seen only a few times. The CDR3 DNA sequence: TGCAGCGTTGAAAGACAGGGAGGCGATACGCAGTATTTT. Its translation is CSVERQGGDTQYF. The chain couples TRBV29-1 to TRBJ2-3, with a possible D match to TRBD1 (7 bases). V lost 2 bases and J 6 bases, leaving 12 bases between the germline ends. The CDR3 totals 13 residues. Germline V gives CDR1 SQVTM, CDR2 ANQGSEA.

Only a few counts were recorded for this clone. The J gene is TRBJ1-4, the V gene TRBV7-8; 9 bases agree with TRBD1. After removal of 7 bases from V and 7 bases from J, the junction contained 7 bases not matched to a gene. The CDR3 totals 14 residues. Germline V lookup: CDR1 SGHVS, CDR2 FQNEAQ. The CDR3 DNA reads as TGTGCCAGCACCTCCGGGACAGGGAGTGAAAAACTGTTTTTT. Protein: CASTSGTGSEKLFF.

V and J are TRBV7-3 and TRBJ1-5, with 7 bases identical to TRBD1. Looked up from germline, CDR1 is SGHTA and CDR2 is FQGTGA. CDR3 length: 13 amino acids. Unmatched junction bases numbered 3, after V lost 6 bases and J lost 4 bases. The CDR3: CASSLDRNQPQHF. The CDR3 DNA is TGTGCCAGCAGTTTGGACAGGAATCAGCCCCAGCATTTT. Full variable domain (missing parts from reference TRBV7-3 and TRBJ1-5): GAGVSQTPSNKVTEKGKYVELRCDPISGHTALYWYRQSLGQGPEFLIYFQGTGAADDSGLPNDRFFAVRPEGSVSTLKIQRTERGDSAVYLCASSLDRNQPQHFGDGTRLSIL.

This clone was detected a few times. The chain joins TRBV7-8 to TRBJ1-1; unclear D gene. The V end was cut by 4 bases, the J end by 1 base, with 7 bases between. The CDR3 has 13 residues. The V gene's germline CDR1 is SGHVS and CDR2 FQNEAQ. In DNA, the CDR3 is TGTGCCAGCAGCTCATCCCCGAACACTGAAGCTTTCTTT. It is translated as CASSSSPNTEAFF.

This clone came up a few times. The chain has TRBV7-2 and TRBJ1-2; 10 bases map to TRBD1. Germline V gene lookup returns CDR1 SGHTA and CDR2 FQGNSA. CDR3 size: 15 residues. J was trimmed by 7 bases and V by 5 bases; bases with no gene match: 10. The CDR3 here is CASSVSGTGEGGYTF. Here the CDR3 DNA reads TGTGCCAGCAGCGTTTCCGGGACAGGGGAAGGTGGCTACACCTTC.

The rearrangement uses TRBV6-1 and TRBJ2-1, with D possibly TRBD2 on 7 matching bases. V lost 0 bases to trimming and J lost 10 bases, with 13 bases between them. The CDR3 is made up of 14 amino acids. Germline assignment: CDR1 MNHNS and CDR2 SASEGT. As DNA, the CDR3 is TGTGCCAGCAGTGAAGCAGGGGGAGGGCACGAGCAGTTCTTC. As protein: CASSEAGGGHEQFF.

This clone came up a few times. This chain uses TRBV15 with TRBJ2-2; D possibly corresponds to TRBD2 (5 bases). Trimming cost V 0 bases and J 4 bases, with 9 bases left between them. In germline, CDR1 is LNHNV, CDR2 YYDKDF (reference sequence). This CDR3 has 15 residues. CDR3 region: CATSRDREPTGELFF. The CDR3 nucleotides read TGTGCCACCAGCAGAGATCGGGAACCCACCGGGGAGCTGTTTTTT.

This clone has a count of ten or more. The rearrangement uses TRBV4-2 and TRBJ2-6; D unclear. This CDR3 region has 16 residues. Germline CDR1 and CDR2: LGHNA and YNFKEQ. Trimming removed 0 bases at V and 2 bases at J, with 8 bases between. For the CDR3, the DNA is TGTGCCAGCAGCCAAGATCGAACTGCTGGGGCCAACGTCCTGACTTTC. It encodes CASSQDRTAGANVLTF.

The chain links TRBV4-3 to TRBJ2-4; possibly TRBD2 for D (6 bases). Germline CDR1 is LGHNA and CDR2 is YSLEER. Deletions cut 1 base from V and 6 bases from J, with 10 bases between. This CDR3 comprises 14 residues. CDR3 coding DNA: TGCGCCAGCAGCCAAGCCCGGCGGGGAAACATTCAGTACTTC. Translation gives CASSQARRGNIQYF.

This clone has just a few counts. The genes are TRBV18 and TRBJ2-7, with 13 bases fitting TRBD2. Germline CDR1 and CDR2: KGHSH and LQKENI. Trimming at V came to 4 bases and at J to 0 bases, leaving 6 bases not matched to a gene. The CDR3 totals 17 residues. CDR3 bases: TGTGCCAGCTCACGGACTAGCGGGGGCGACAGCTCCTACGAGCAGTACTTC. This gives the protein CASSRTSGGDSSYEQYF.

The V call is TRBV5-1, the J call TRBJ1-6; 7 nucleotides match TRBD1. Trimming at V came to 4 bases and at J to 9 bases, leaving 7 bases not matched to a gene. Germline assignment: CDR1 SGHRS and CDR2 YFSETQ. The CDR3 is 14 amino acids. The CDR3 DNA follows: TGCGCCAGCAGCACTTCGACAGGGACTTCACCCCTCCACTTT. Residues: CASSTSTGTSPLHF.

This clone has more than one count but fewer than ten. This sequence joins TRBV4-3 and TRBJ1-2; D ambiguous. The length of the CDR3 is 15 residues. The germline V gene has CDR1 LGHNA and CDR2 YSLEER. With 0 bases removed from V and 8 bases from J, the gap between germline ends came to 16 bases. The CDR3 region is CASSQDLKVSGGYTF. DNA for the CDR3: TGCGCCAGCAGCCAAGATTTGAAGGTTTCGGGAGGCTACACCTTC.

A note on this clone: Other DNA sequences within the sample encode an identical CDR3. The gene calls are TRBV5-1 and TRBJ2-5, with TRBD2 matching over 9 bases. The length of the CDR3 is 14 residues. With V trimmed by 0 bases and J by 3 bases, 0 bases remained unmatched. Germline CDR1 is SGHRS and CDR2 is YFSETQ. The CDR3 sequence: CASSLERGEETQYF. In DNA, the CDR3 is TGCGCCAGCAGCTTGGAGCGGGGGGAAGAGACCCAGTACTTC.

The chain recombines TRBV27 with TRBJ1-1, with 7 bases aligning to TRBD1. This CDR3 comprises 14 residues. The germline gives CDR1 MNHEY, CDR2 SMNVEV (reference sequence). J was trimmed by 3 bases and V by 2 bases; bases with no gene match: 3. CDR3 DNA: TGTGCCAGCAGTTTAAAGACAGGGTACACTGAAGCTTTCTTT. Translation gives CASSLKTGYTEAFF.

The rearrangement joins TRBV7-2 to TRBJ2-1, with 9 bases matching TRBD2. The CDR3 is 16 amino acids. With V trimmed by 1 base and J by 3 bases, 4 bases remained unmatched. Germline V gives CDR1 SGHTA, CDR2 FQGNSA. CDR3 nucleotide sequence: TGTGCCAGCAGCTTAGGGGGTAGCGGGGGCTACAATGAGCAGTTCTTC. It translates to CASSLGGSGGYNEQFF.